This paragraph covers one T cell receptor beta chain sequence. These data are taken from a study of Ad26.COV2.S vaccination and SARS-CoV-2 variants. Germline loops: CDR1 SEHNR, CDR2 FQNEAQ (reference sequence). The CDR3 is 14 residues long. The ends were cut back, 0 bases at V and 8 bases at J, with 11 bases in the middle. The repertoire was sequenced with immunoSEQ multiplex PCR; TCRdb's copy has only in-frame clones and lacks some. Of about 400,000 clones listed, about 88% are singletons. The treatment here: around 19 received Ad26.COV2.S at low or high dose, single or two shots; 5 received placebo; per-sample allocation not given. All samples were drawn on day 63, counting from the first vaccine or placebo injection.

The V gene is TRBV7-9, the J gene TRBJ2-1; D is perhaps TRBD2 (5 bases). The source is a person between 18 and 65 years old who received the Ad26.COV2.S COVID-19 vaccine or a placebo. Sample: peripheral blood, taken in a trial of Ad26.COV2.S vaccine versus placebo. The CDR3 sequence: CASSLALSGYEQFF. In nucleotides, the CDR3 is TGTGCCAGCAGCTTAGCGCTTTCGGGGTATGAGCAGTTCTTC.